This T cell receptor beta chain stems from a study of blood T cell repertoires in COVID-19. About the research overall: Samples of COVID-19 (acute and convalescent) were obtained from the United States, Italy and Spain. T cells, B-cell-depleted T cells, or PBMCs provided the cDNA or gDNA that served as material.

This clone turned up a few times. Authors' analysis steps: Estimation of nucleated cell counts relied on the amplification of reference gene primers. Here immunoSEQ multiplex PCR was the method, and the copy in TCRdb shows in-frame clones only, minus some. V and J calls and clone size are given by that table; D and trimming were obtained from the DNA. The table has 400,000 to 550,000 clones, 70% to 90% seen once. Trimming stripped 1 base from V and 4 bases from J, with 11 bases between. The CDR3 spans 15 residues. The germline gives CDR1 SEHNR, CDR2 FQNEAQ (reference sequence). What was sequenced was PBMCs or T cells enriched from blood (not recorded which). The chain has TRBV7-9 and TRBJ2-1; TRBD2 might be the D (5 bases). This TCR was sampled from a woman aged 18-35 years with acute COVID-19. DNA of the CDR3: TGTGCCAGCAGCTTAGGGAGCGGATTGTACAATGAGCAGTTCTTC. Its protein product is CASSLGSGLYNEQFF.